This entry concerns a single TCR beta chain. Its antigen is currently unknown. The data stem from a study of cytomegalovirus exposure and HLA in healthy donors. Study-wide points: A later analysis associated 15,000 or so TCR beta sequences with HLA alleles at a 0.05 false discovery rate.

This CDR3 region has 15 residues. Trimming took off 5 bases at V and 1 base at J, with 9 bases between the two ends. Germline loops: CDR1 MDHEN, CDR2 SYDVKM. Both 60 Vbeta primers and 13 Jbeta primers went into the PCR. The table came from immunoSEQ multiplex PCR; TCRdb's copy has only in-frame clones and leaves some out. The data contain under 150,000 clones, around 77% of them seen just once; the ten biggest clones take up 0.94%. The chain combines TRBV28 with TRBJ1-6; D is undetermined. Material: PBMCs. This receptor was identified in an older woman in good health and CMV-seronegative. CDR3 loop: CASSGGVSYNSPLHF. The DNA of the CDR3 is TGTGCCAGCAGTGGCGGGGTTTCCTATAATTCACCCCTCCACTTT.